The clone carrying this T cell receptor (beta chain) was seen ten or more times. Antigen unknown. The entry originates in a study of T cells in Graves' hyperthyroidism and ophthalmopathy. Overall study context: The blood sample was taken at first diagnosis, before treatment began.

RNA transcripts were the template for amplifying TCR beta CDR3 regions. Carried out on the TCR CDR3, a first-round RT-PCR used the HTBI primer set. TCRdb reanalysed the multiplex PCR reads using MiXCR and keeps one entry per CDR3 protein. The sample lists under 350,000 distinct CDR3 sequences; about 21% were seen once. Study-wide results and limits: Ophthalmopathy got predicted by the model a median about 6.7 months before its onset.

This CDR3 comprises 14 residues. The V and J ends lost 4 bases and 2 bases, in that order; junction bases with no gene match: 3. Looked up from germline, CDR1 is KGHSH and CDR2 is LQKENI. Sequencing was carried out using blood. The TCR originated in a woman between 50 and 59 years old with Graves' hyperthyroidism. The rearrangement links TRBV18 to TRBJ2-3; the match to TRBD2 covers 7 bases. The CDR3 loop reads CASSQSGTTDTQYF. The CDR3 DNA is TGTGCCAGCTCACAAAGCGGGACCACAGATACGCAGTATTTT.